This T cell receptor (beta chain) was observed in a study of cytomegalovirus exposure and HLA in healthy donors. Findings and caveats of the study: Rare sequences made up most TCRs, while some public TCRs were found in many donors. The authors confirmed in vitro that a few CMV-associated chains were specific for CMV antigens.

J was trimmed by 0 bases and V by 3 bases; bases with no gene match: 5. This CDR3 contains 16 residues. The germline gives CDR1 MDHEN, CDR2 SYDVKM. Sequencing used immunoSEQ multiplex PCR; TCRdb keeps in-frame clones, though not all of them. Of 65,000 to 80,000 clones listed, approximately 94% are singletons. This clone was seen only a few times. The antigen remains undetermined. This chain uses TRBV28 with TRBJ2-3, with 8 bases fitting TRBD2. This TCR came from a woman aged 18-35 years in good health and CMV-seropositive. The sequencing input was PBMCs. The CDR3 is CASSFLAGPSTDTQYF. CDR3 nucleotide sequence: TGTGCCAGCAGTTTCTTAGCGGGGCCGAGCACAGATACGCAGTATTTT.